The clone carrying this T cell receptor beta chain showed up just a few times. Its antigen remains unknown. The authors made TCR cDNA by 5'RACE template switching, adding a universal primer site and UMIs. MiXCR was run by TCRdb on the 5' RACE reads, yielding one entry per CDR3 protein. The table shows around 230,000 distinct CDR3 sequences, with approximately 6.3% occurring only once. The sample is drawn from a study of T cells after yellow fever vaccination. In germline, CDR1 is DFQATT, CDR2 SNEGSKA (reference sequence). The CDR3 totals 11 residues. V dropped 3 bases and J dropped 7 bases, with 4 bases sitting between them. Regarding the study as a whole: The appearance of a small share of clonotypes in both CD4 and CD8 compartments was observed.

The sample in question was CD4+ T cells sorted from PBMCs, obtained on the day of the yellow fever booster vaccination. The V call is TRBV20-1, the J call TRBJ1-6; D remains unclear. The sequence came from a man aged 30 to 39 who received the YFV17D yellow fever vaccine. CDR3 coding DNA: TGCAGTGCTAGGAGAAATTCACCCCTCCACTTT. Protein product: CSARRNSPLHF.